The following is a TCR beta chain sequence with its context. At one end the junction does not follow the germline gene, possibly because of a read error. This entry belongs to a study of T cells in Graves' hyperthyroidism and ophthalmopathy. Fresh 10 ml peripheral blood yielded PBMCs. Regions amplified from RNA transcripts were the TCR beta CDR3 regions. The HTBI primer set drove a first-round RT-PCR of the TCR CDR3. TCRdb itself ran the multiplex PCR reads through MiXCR, one entry per CDR3 protein. The sample shows roughly 500,000 distinct CDR3 sequences, about 14% of them seen only once. The sample taken for sequencing was blood. The origin of this receptor is a woman in her 30s with Graves' hyperthyroidism that later progressed to Graves' ophthalmopathy.

CDR3 nucleotides: TGTGCCAGAAGTTCCCCTTCTAGCGGGAGCTACAATGAGCAGTCCTTC. Amino acids: CARSSPSSGSYNEQSF. V is TRBV28 and J is TRBJ2-1; 10 nucleotides agree with TRBD2. The CDR3 extends over 16 amino acids. CDR1 and CDR2 from the germline V gene are MDHEN and SYDVKM.